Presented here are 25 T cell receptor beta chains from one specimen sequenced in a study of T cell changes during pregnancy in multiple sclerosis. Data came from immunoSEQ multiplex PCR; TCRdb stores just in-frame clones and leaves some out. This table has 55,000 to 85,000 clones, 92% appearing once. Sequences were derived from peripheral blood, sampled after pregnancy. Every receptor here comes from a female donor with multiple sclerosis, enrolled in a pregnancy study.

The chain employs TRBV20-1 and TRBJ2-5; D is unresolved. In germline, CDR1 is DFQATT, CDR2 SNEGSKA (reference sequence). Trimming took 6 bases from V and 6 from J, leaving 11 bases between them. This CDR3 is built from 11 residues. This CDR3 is CSAADIKTQYF. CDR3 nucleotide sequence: TGCAGTGCCGCGGATATAAAGACCCAGTACTTC.

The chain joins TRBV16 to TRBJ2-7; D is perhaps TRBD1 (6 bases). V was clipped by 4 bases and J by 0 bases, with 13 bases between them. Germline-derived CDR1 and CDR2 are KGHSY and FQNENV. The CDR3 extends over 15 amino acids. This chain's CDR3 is CASSPYGTPSYEQYF. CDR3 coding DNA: TGTGCCAGCAGCCCCTACGGGACACCCTCCTACGAGCAGTACTTC.

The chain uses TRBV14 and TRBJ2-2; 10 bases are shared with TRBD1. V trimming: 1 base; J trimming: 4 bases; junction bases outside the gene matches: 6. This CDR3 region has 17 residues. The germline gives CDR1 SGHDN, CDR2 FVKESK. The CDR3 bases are TGTGCCAGCAGCCAAGCGAGGGACAGGGGCGGCACCGGGGAGCTGTTTTTT. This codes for CASSQARDRGGTGELFF.

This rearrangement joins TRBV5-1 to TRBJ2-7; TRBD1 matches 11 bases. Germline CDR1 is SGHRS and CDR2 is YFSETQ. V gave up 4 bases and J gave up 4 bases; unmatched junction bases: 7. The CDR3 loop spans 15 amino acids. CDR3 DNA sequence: TGCGCCAGCAGCCAGGGAGGACAGGGGGCTTACGAGCAGTACTTC. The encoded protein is CASSQGGQGAYEQYF.

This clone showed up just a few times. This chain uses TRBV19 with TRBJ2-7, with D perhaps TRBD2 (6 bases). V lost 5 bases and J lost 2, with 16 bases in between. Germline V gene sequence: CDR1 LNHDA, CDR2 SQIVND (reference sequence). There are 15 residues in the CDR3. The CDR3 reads CASSSGGVAAYEQYF. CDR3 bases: TGTGCCAGTAGTTCCGGCGGGGTAGCGGCCTACGAGCAGTACTTC.

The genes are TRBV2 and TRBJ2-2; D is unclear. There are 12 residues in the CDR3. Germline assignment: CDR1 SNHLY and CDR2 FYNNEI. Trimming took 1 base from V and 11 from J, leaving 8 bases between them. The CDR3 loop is CASSEGPRELFF. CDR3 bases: TGTGCCAGCAGTGAAGGCCCTAGAGAGCTGTTTTTT.

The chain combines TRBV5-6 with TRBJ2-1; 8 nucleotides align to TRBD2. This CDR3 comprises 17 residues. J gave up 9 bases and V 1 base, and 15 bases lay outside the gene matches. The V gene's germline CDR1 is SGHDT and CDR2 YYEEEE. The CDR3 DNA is TGTGCCAGCAGCTTGTTTCCGCCGGGACTAGGGGGACGTGAGCAGTTCTTC. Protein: CASSLFPPGLGGREQFF.

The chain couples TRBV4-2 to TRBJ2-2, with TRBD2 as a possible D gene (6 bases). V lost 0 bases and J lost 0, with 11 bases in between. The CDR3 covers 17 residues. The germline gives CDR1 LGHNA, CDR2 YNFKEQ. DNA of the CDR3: TGTGCCAGCAGCCAAGATCTACCTAGCGCGAACACCGGGGAGCTGTTTTTT. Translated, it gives CASSQDLPSANTGELFF.

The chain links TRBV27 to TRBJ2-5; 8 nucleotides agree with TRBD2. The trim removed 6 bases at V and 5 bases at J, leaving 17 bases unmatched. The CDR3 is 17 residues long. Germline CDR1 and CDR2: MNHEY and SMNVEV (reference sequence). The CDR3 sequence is CASSASGTSFFQETQYF. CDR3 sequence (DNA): TGTGCCAGCAGCGCCTCTGGGACTAGTTTCTTCCAGGAGACCCAGTACTTC.

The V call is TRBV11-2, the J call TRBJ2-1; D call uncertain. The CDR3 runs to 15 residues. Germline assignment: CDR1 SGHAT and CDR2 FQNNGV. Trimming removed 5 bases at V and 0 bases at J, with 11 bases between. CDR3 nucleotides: TGTGCCAGCAGCACTAACCGTTACTCCTACAATGAGCAGTTCTTC. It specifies CASSTNRYSYNEQFF.

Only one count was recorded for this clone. CDR3 amino acids: CASTSSTGQPNTEAFF. DNA of the CDR3: TGTGCCAGCACTTCCTCCACAGGACAGCCGAACACTGAAGCTTTCTTT. The genes are TRBV28 and TRBJ1-1; D may be TRBD1 (6 bases). CDR1 is MDHEN and CDR2 is SYDVKM in the germline V gene. The CDR3 contains 16 residues. V was cut by 7 bases and J by 1 base, with 19 bases left in between.

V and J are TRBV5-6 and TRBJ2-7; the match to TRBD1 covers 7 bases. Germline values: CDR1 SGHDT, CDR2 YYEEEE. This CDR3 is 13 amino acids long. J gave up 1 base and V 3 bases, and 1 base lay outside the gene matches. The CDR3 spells CASSSGQSYEQYF. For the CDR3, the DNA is TGTGCCAGCAGCTCGGGACAGTCCTACGAGCAGTACTTC.

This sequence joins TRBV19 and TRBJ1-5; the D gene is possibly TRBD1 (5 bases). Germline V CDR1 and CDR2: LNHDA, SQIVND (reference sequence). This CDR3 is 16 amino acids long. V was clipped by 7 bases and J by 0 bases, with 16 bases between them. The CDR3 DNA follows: TGTGCCAGTACCCCCCTCTGGGACTATAGCAATCAGCCCCAGCATTTT. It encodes CASTPLWDYSNQPQHF.

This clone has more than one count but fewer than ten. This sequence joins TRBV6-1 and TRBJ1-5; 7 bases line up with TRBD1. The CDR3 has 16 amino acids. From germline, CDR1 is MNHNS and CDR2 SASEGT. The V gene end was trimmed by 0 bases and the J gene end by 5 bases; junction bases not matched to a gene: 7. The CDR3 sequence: CASSEALDRIYQPQHF. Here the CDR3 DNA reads TGTGCCAGCAGTGAAGCATTGGACAGGATCTATCAGCCCCAGCATTTT.

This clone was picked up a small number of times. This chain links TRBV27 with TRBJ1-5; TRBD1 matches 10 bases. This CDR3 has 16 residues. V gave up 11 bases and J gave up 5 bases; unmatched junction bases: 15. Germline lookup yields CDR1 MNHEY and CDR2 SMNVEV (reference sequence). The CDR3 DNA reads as TGTGCCTCCAGGCCCACGGGACAGGGGCTGTATCAGCCCCAGCATTTT. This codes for CASRPTGQGLYQPQHF.

CDR3 sequence reads: CASSLGGRAKETQYF. The CDR3 nucleotides read TGTGCCAGCAGCTTAGGCGGGAGGGCCAAGGAGACCCAGTACTTC. The chain couples TRBV7-3 to TRBJ2-5, with 9 bases that match TRBD2. Germline V gene data show CDR1 as SGHTA and CDR2 as FQGTGA. This CDR3 contains 15 residues. Trimming cost V 2 bases and J 5 bases; bases outside gene matches: 6. The complete variable domain, with remaining parts taken from reference TRBV7-3 and TRBJ2-5, reads GAGVSQTPSNKVTEKGKYVELRCDPISGHTALYWYRQSLGQGPEFLIYFQGTGAADDSGLPNDRFFAVRPEGSVSTLKIQRTERGDSAVYLCASSLGGRAKETQYFGPGTRLLVL.

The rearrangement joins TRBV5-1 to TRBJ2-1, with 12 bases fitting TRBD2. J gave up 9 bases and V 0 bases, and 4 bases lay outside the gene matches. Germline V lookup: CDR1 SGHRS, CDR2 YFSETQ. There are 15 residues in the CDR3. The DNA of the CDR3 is TGCGCCAGCAGCTTGGGGACTAGCGGGACCAGTGAGCAGTTCTTC. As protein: CASSLGTSGTSEQFF.

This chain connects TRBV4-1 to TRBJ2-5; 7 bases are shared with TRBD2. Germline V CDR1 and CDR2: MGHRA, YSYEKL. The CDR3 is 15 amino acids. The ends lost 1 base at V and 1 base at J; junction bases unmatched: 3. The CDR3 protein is CASSQGGGFQETQYF. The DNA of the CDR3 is TGCGCCAGCAGCCAAGGGGGGGGATTCCAAGAGACCCAGTACTTC.

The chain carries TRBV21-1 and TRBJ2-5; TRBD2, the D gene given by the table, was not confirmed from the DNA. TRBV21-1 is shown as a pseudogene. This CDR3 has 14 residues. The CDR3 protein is CAGGRFCVSETQYF. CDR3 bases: TGTGCCGGGGGGAGGTTTTGCGTATCAGAGACCCAGTACTTC.

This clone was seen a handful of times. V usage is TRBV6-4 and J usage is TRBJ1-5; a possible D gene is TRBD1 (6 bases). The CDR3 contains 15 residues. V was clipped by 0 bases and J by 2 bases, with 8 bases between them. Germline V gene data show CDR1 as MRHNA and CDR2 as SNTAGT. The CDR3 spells CASSDSPGGNQPQHF. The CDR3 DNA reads TGTGCCAGCAGTGACTCCCCAGGGGGCAATCAGCCCCAGCATTTT.

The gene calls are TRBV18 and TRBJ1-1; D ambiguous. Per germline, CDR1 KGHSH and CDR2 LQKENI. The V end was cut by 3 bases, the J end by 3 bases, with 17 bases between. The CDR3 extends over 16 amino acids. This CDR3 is CASSPRNLELDTEAFF. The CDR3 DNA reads TGTGCCAGCTCACCCCGAAACCTAGAGCTGGACACTGAAGCTTTCTTT.

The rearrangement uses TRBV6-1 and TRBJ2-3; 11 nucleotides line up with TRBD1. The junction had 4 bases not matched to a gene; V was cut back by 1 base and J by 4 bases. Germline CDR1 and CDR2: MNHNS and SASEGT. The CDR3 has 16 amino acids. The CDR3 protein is CASSEETGQGADTQYF. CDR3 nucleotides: TGTGCCAGCAGTGAAGAGACGGGACAGGGGGCAGATACGCAGTATTTT.

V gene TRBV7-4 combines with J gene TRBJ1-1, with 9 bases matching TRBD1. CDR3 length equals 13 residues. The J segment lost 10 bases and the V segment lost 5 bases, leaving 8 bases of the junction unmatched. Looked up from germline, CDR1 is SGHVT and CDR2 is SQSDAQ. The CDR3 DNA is TGTGCCAGCAGCCCAGGGGACAGGGTCGGAGCTTTCTTT. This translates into CASSPGDRVGAFF.

CDR3 amino acids: CASSWEGGPPYNEQFF. In nucleotides, the CDR3 is TGTGCCAGCAGTTGGGAGGGAGGGCCACCTTACAATGAGCAGTTCTTC. The chain has TRBV6-5 and TRBJ2-1, with 7 bases that match TRBD2. CDR3 length: 16 residues. The V and J ends lost 4 bases and 4 bases, in that order; junction bases with no gene match: 10. Per the germline V gene, CDR1 is MNHEY and CDR2 is SVGAGI.

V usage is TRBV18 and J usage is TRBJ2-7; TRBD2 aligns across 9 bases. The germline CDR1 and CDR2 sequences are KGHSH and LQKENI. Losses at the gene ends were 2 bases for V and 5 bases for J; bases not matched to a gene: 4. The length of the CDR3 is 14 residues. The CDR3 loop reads CASSPLLAGHEQYF. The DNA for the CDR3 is TGTGCCAGCTCACCATTGCTAGCGGGACACGAGCAGTACTTC.